Presented here are 8 T cell receptor beta chains from one specimen sequenced in a study of blood T cells in healthy people across ages. Together with a sample-barcoded 5' primer, a J-beta primer mix was included in a second PCR lasting about 6 to 12 cycles. TCRdb recomputed calls from the 5' RACE reads with MiXCR, one row per CDR3 protein. The top ten hold 20% to 25% of the sample, which has around 940,000 distinct CDR3 sequences, roughly 47% seen once. The sample was blood. The receptors come from an older woman in good health.

This clonotype was seen a handful of times. V and J are TRBV14 and TRBJ2-7; possibly TRBD2 for D (5 bases). This CDR3 is built from 14 residues. V was shortened by 3 bases and J by 5 bases, with 14 bases between the two germline ends. The germline CDR1 and CDR2 sequences are SGHDN and FVKESK. Here the CDR3 DNA reads TGTGCCAGCAGCCACCCACTAGTTCCTCACGAGCAGTACTTC. Its translation is CASSHPLVPHEQYF.

Here the CDR3 DNA reads TGTGCCAGCAGCACAGACTCAACCCCGGGATTAAGCTCCTACAATGAGCAGTTCTTC. This sequence encodes CASSTDSTPGLSSYNEQFF. This chain joins TRBV21-1 and TRBJ2-1; the D call in the table, TRBD2, was not verified against the DNA. TRBV21-1 is reported as a pseudogene. The CDR3 has 19 residues.

The chain combines TRBV6-6 with TRBJ2-1; TRBD1 is a possible D gene (5 bases). The CDR3 sequence is 16 residues long. The germline gives CDR1 MNHNY, CDR2 SVGAGI (reference sequence). V was pared by 2 bases and J by 4 bases, with 15 bases between. CDR3 sequence reads: CASSYGLRAGYNEQFF. Written as DNA, the CDR3 is TGTGCCAGCAGTTACGGGTTACGGGCAGGGTACAATGAGCAGTTCTTC.

This chain links TRBV20-1 with TRBJ2-3; 13 bases align to TRBD2. V lost 3 bases to trimming and J lost 4 bases; unmatched junction nucleotides: 10. Per germline, CDR1 DFQATT and CDR2 SNEGSKA (reference sequence). The CDR3 runs to 17 residues. In nucleotides, the CDR3 is TGCAGTGCTAGTTCCCAAGGGACTAGCGGGAACCCAGATACGCAGTATTTT. It specifies CSASSQGTSGNPDTQYF.

This clonotype has a handful of counts. The CDR3 loop is CASSQGTRGSGANVLTF. CDR3 in DNA: TGCGCCAGCAGCCAAGGGACCAGGGGATCTGGGGCCAACGTCCTGACTTTC. The V call is TRBV4-1, the J call TRBJ2-6; possibly TRBD1 for D (6 bases). The germline gives CDR1 MGHRA, CDR2 YSYEKL. V was cut by 1 base and J by 1 base, with 11 bases left in between. This CDR3 has 17 residues.

The chain combines TRBV7-9 with TRBJ1-1, with unresolved D. Germline V gene sequence: CDR1 SEHNR, CDR2 FQNEAQ (reference sequence). The CDR3 length is 16 residues. The ends were cut back, 1 base at V and 1 base at J, with 13 bases in the middle. The CDR3: CASSLVLSSQNTEAFF. CDR3 nucleotides: TGTGCCAGCAGCTTAGTCCTATCCAGCCAGAACACTGAAGCTTTCTTT. Combining the CDR3 with reference TRBV7-9 and TRBJ1-1 gives the whole variable domain DTGVSQNPRHKITKRGQNVTFRCDPISEHNRLYWYRQTLGQGPEFLTYFQNEAQLEKSRLLSDRFSAERPKGSFSTLEIQRTEQGDSAMYLCASSLVLSSQNTEAFFGQGTRLTVV.

This rearrangement joins TRBV6-6 to TRBJ1-4, with 8 bases fitting TRBD1. The ends lost 0 bases at V and 8 bases at J; junction bases unmatched: 5. In germline, CDR1 is MNHNY, CDR2 SVGAGI (reference sequence). CDR3 length: 15 amino acids. CDR3 residues: CASSYSRTGSEKLFF. CDR3 coding DNA: TGTGCCAGCAGTTACTCCCGGACAGGGAGCGAAAAACTGTTTTTT.

V and J are TRBV6-6 and TRBJ2-3; D may be TRBD1 or TRBD2 (5 bases each). Trimming took off 6 bases at V and 0 bases at J, with 13 bases between the two ends. CDR1 and CDR2 from the germline V gene are MNHNY and SVGAGI (reference sequence). The CDR3 has 15 amino acids. The CDR3 DNA reads as TGTGCCAGCAGGGACGAGGGGAAGAGCACAGATACGCAGTATTTT. It encodes CASRDEGKSTDTQYF.